This section outlines one TCR beta chain sequence together with its context. Its antigen is not identified. Researchers ran the PCR with 60 Vbeta and 13 Jbeta primers. Sequencing was performed with immunoSEQ multiplex PCR; in TCRdb, only in-frame clones are kept and a portion is missing. This sample yields roughly 100,000 clones, of which 65% to 85% are seen a single time; roughly 3.8% belongs to the top ten. Per the germline V gene, CDR1 is SQVTM and CDR2 is ANQGSEA. The CDR3 totals 15 residues. V lost 0 bases to trimming and J lost 3 bases; unmatched junction nucleotides: 7. This sample is drawn from a study of cytomegalovirus exposure and HLA in healthy donors. Study-wide results and limits: The study assumed roughly uniform donor sequencing depth for presence/absence analyses. Rare sequences made up most TCRs, while some public TCRs were found in many donors.

The sequence was collected from a man aged 50 to 60 in good health and CMV-seronegative. Sequencing used PBMCs. J is TRBJ2-7 and V is TRBV29-1; TRBD1 matches 8 bases. CDR3 in DNA: TGCAGCGTTGAAGATCCAGGACAGGGCTTCTACGAGCAGTACTTC. Residues: CSVEDPGQGFYEQYF.